These 15 T cell receptor beta chains were sequenced from one sample in a study of T cell clonality in common variable immunodeficiency. TCRdb's copy holds only in-frame clones and misses some; the assay was immunoSEQ multiplex PCR. The sample offers 57,000 or so clones and no singletons, the top ten holding over 1.5%. The source material was peripheral blood mononuclear cells. The receptors were gathered from a person between 18 and 75 years old in good health.

This clone was recorded many times. The read finishes 3 residues shy of the CDR3 end, and the germline J gene is used to complete it. V is TRBV18 and J is TRBJ2-1; the match to TRBD2 covers 10 bases. J gave up 7 bases and V 3 bases, and 6 bases lay outside the gene matches. Per germline, CDR1 KGHSH and CDR2 LQKENI. This CDR3 is built from 15 residues. The covered CDR3 bases are TGTGCCAGCTCACCGGCTAGCGGGAGTCGTAATGAG. It is translated as CASSPASGSRNE. The whole CDR3 protein reads CASSPASGSRNEQFF. Using reference TRBV18 and TRBJ2-1 for the parts outside the CDR3, the full variable domain is NAGVMQNPRHLVRRRGQEARLRCSPMKGHSHVYWYRQLPEEGLKFMVYLQKENIIDESGMPKERFSAEFPKEGPSILRIQQVVRGDSAAYFCASSPASGSRNEQFFGPGTRLTVL.

This clone was recorded many times. The sequence runs out 3 residues before the end of the CDR3; the remainder is reconstructed from the germline J gene. This sequence joins TRBV7-8 and TRBJ2-6; D ambiguous. The germline CDR1 and CDR2 sequences are SGHVS and FQNEAQ. The CDR3 covers 17 residues. Trimming took off 4 bases at V and 0 bases at J, with 13 bases between the two ends. CDR3 region: CASSSVGRYSGANVLTF. The part of the CDR3 DNA that was read is TGTGCCAGCAGCTCCGTAGGCAGGTACTCTGGGGCCAACGTC.

This clone was found many times. The CDR3 end falls 3 residues outside the read, so it is completed with the germline J gene. This chain links TRBV20-1 with TRBJ2-1; D may be TRBD2 (5 bases). Trimming left V 1 base short and J 2 bases short, with 9 bases between. The CDR3 loop spans 14 amino acids. Per the germline V gene, CDR1 is DFQATT and CDR2 is SNEGSKA (reference sequence). CDR3 region: CSARVLVTYNEQFF. The part of the CDR3 DNA that was read is TGCAGTGCTAGAGTACTAGTTACCTACAATGAG.

This clone was counted ten times or more. The sequenced fragment ends 3 residues before the CDR3 boundary, so the rest is inferred from the germline J gene. The J gene is TRBJ1-5, the V gene TRBV6-1; D perhaps matches TRBD1 (6 bases). Germline CDR1 reads MNHNS; CDR2 reads SASEGT. CDR3 size: 13 residues. V was pared by 4 bases and J by 2 bases, with 6 bases between. CDR3 sequence: CASSAGGNQPQHF. The covered CDR3 bases are TGTGCCAGCAGTGCAGGGGGCAATCAGCCC.

This clone has ten or more counts. The read gets to within 3 residues of the CDR3 end, and the germline J gene fills in the rest. The V call is TRBV6-2 or TRBV6-3, the J call TRBJ2-1; TRBD2 agrees at 7 bases. The CDR3 runs 14 residues. Trimming at V came to 2 bases and at J to 8 bases, leaving 6 bases not matched to a gene. Germline V gives CDR1 MNHEY, CDR2 SVGEGT. The CDR3 region is CASSYRGLGDEQFF. The covered CDR3 bases are TGTGCCAGCAGTTACCGCGGACTAGGGGATGAG.

There are many counts of this clone. The read finishes 3 residues shy of the CDR3 end, and the germline J gene is used to complete it. The V gene is TRBV9, the J gene TRBJ2-1; 12 positions agree with TRBD2. V gave up 3 bases and J gave up 9 bases; unmatched junction bases: 4. CDR3 length: 14 residues. Germline CDR1 SGDLS, CDR2 YYNGEE. CDR3 DNA (partial): TGTGCCAGCAGCGAGACTAGCGGGAGAGCTGAG. Protein sequence: CASSETSGRAE. The complete CDR3 sequence is CASSETSGRAEQFF.

This clone was found many times. The read falls 3 residues short of the CDR3 end, and the missing part is taken from the germline J gene. The chain uses TRBV29-1 and TRBJ2-1; TRBD2 is a possible D gene (6 bases). The CDR3 contains 14 residues. Germline lookup yields CDR1 SQVTM and CDR2 ANQGSEA. V lost 3 bases and J 9 bases, leaving 18 bases between the germline ends. Partial CDR3 DNA: TGCAGCGTTGAGTTAGCGGCGGGCTTCACTGAG. It is translated as CSVELAAGFTE. The full CDR3 protein is CSVELAAGFTEQFF.

There are many counts of this clone. The missing CDR3 end, 3 residues past where the read stops, is filled in from the germline J gene. The chain uses TRBV30 and TRBJ2-7; 8 bases map to TRBD2. J was trimmed by 4 bases and V by 3 bases; bases with no gene match: 8. Germline-derived CDR1 and CDR2 are GTSNPN and SVGIG (reference sequence). The CDR3 runs 14 residues. Here the CDR3 reads CAWSRTSGRYEQYF. The covered CDR3 bases are TGTGCCTGGAGCCGAACTAGCGGCAGGTACGAG.

This clone has a count of ten or more. CDR3 bases read: TGTGCCAGCAGCAACGGGGGATTTGGATACGAG. The encoded protein is CASSNGGFGYE. The full CDR3 reads CASSNGGFGYEQYF. The genes are TRBV5-4 and TRBJ2-7, with D perhaps TRBD2 (6 bases). The CDR3 end falls 3 residues outside the read, so it is completed with the germline J gene. CDR1 SGHNT and CDR2 YYREEE come from the germline V gene (reference sequence). The CDR3 runs 14 residues. V lost 4 bases and J 4 bases, leaving 15 bases between the germline ends.

Ten or more counts support this clone. CDR3 DNA (partial): TGTGCCAGCAGCCAAGTTCGCCTAGCGGTCCCCCAAGAGACC. Translating gives CASSQVRLAVPQET. The whole CDR3 is CASSQVRLAVPQETQYF. The gene calls are TRBV14 and TRBJ2-5, with 7 bases fitting TRBD2. The CDR3 extends 3 residues past the end of the read, so its final part is completed from the germline J gene. V lost 1 base to trimming and J lost 1 base; unmatched junction nucleotides: 9. The germline V gene has CDR1 SGHDN and CDR2 FVKESK. The CDR3 is made up of 17 amino acids. The complete variable domain, with remaining parts taken from reference TRBV14 and TRBJ2-5, reads EAGVTQFPSHSVIEKGQTVTLRCDPISGHDNLYWYRRVMGKEIKFLLHFVKESKQDESGMPNNRFLAERTGGTYSTLKVQPAELEDSGVYFCASSQVRLAVPQETQYFGPGTRLLVL.

This clone was found many times. The read comes to an end 3 residues before the CDR3 does, leaving the germline J gene to fill in the end. The chain has TRBV2 and TRBJ1-1; possibly TRBD1 for D (5 bases). Per germline, CDR1 SNHLY and CDR2 FYNNEI. There are 10 residues in the CDR3. CDR3 DNA, as far as it was read: TGTGCCAGCAGCCAGGGAGGC. Protein sequence: CASSQGG. The complete CDR3 sequence is CASSQGGAFF.

This clone was observed many times. The CDR3 is cut off 3 residues early in the read; its end comes from the germline J gene. The chain employs TRBV12-3 or TRBV12-4 and TRBJ2-7, with D perhaps TRBD2 (6 bases). The CDR3 consists of 16 residues. V shed 6 bases and J shed 3 bases, with 21 bases lying between them. CDR3 DNA (partial): TGTGCCAGCAGATCGCCGGGACTCAGTGGCCACTACGAG. Its translation: CASRSPGLSGHYE. The full CDR3 protein reads CASRSPGLSGHYEQYF.

This clone was detected many times. The CDR3 end falls 3 residues outside the read, so it is completed with the germline J gene. The chain is built from TRBV12-3 or TRBV12-4 and TRBJ2-1; 9 positions agree with TRBD2. CDR3 length equals 14 residues. J lost 6 bases, V lost 2 bases, and 2 bases had no gene match. The CDR3 DNA, read in part, is TGTGCCAGCAGTTTAAGGCGGGGGGGCAATGAG. Translating it yields CASSLRRGGNE. The full CDR3 reads CASSLRRGGNEQFF.

A note on this clone: The read stops 3 residues short of the end of the CDR3; the missing end is completed from the germline J gene. The V and J genes are TRBV2 and TRBJ1-1; the match to TRBD1 covers 8 bases. The CDR3 loop spans 13 amino acids. From germline, CDR1 is SNHLY and CDR2 FYNNEI. CDR3 sequence reads: CASSAQGGMSAFF. The CDR3 DNA, read in part, is TGTGCCAGCAGTGCACAGGGGGGGATGTCT.

In its sample, this clone was seen many times. One junction end does not reproduce the germline sequence, and a read error may be involved. The read ends 3 residues early relative to the CDR3; the germline J gene fills the gap. J is TRBJ1-2 and V is TRBV4-2, with D possibly being TRBD1 (6 bases). The CDR3 has 17 residues. In germline, CDR1 is LGHNA, CDR2 YNFKEQ. CDR3 amino acids: CASSQDWSSGVYRGYTF. CDR3 DNA, as far as it was read: TGCGCCAGCAGCCAAGATTGGTCGTCAGGGGTGTATAGGGGC.